The entry below describes one T cell receptor beta chain. Germline CDR1 is MNHEY and CDR2 is SVGAGI. The V end lost 3 bases, the J end lost 2 bases, and 22 bases lay between the germline ends. The CDR3 has 18 amino acids. A universal primer site was added by template switching, and unique molecular identifiers were carried by the cDNA. TCRdb reprocessed the 5' RACE reads via MiXCR and lists one record per CDR3 protein. The repertoire holds around 250,000 distinct CDR3 sequences, with roughly 12% as singletons. This specimen belongs to a study of identical twins. This sample was shared with a second study, whose subject was yellow fever vaccine responses in identical twins.

The sequencing input was memory (CD45RO+) T cells sorted from blood. The TCR sequence derives from a woman aged 18-35 years in good health. The chain carries TRBV6-5 and TRBJ2-5; perhaps TRBD1 as D (6 bases). In nucleotides, the CDR3 is TGTGCCAGCAGTTATTACAGGGCCACAATTCGGCCACAAGAGACCCAGTACTTC. This codes for CASSYYRATIRPQETQYF.